Listed below are T cell receptor beta chains from one sample, sequenced in a study of T cell responses to AZD1222 COVID-19 vaccine. Sequenced by immunoSEQ multiplex PCR; TCRdb stores in-frame clones only, minus some. Seen here are some 49,000 clones, 70% to 80% observed once, and the top ten hold around 7%. This specimen was peripheral blood, taken on day 0 of AZD1222 vaccination. These receptors originate from an adult in good health. CDR3s include the opening cysteine and the closing phenylalanine or tryptophan. A D gene is named only where the DNA matches it firmly. Size tells how often a clone was seen (once, few, many) or the class of an expanded clone, and some rows leave it out.

J	size	D	V	DNA	CDR3
TRBJ2-1	-	-	TRBV7-2	TGTGCCAGCAGCTTCAAGGCTCGCGATGAGCAGTTCTTC	CASSFKARDEQFF
TRBJ1-1	-	-	TRBV19	TGTGCCAGTATGGAGGGAGGGGATGATGGCACTGAAGCTTTCTTT	CASMEGGDDGTEAFF
TRBJ1-6	-	TRBD1	TRBV6-1	TGTGCCAGCAGTGATCGGACAGGGGGAAAGTCACCCCTCCACTTT	CASSDRTGGKSPLHF
TRBJ2-5	few	TRBD2	TRBV7-9	TGTGCCAGCAGCTTACTAGCGGGAGGCCAAGAGACCCAGTACTTC	CASSLLAGGQETQYF
TRBJ2-1	-	-	TRBV7-6	TGTGCCAGCAGCTTAGCGGTTTCCCCATCCAATGAGCAGTTCTTC	CASSLAVSPSNEQFF
TRBJ1-2	-	-	TRBV12-3/TRBV12-4	TGTGCCAGCAGTCCCGGGGCTTGGGGCTACACCTTC	CASSPGAWGYTF
TRBJ1-1	few	-	TRBV11-2	TGTGCCAGCAGCCAGGTTAGGAACACTGAAGCTTTCTTT	CASSQVRNTEAFF
TRBJ1-5	-	-	TRBV5-1	TGCGCCAGCAGGGACGCCGACGGTCAGCCCCAGCATTTT	CASRDADGQPQHF
TRBJ2-1	-	TRBD2	TRBV28	TGTGCCAGCAGTTTGGGGACTAGCGGGAGTGGAGGCAATGAGCAGTTCTTC	CASSLGTSGSGGNEQFF
TRBJ1-2	-	TRBD1	TRBV3-1/TRBV3-2	TGTGCCAGCAGCTCGGGACAGGGGTTCTATGGCTACACCTTC	CASSSGQGFYGYTF
TRBJ2-5	-	-	TRBV7-9	TGTGCCAGCAGCCCTAGAGGGGCCCGCGAGACCCAGTACTTC	CASSPRGARETQYF
TRBJ2-1	-	TRBD2	TRBV5-1	TGCGCCAGCAGCTCCGCCGGGACTAGCGGGATTATGAATGAGCAGTTCTTC	CASSSAGTSGIMNEQFF
TRBJ1-3	-	TRBD1	TRBV3-1/TRBV3-2	TGTGCCAGCAGCCCTTCGGGGACAGTACCTGGAAACACCATATATTTT	CASSPSGTVPGNTIYF
TRBJ1-6	-	-	TRBV5-1	TGCGCCAGCAGCTCGGAGGGTGGGACTAATTCACCCCTCCACTTT	CASSSEGGTNSPLHF
TRBJ2-2	-	TRBD2	TRBV7-2	TGTGCCAGCAGCCCCCGAGGAGCGGGAGAGAGTAACGGGGAGCTGTTTTTT	CASSPRGAGESNGELFF
TRBJ1-4	few	-	TRBV6-1	TGTGCCAGCAGTGAAGCGCAGTACGGTTCAGGGATGTTAGAAAAACTGTTTTTT	CASSEAQYGSGMLEKLFF
TRBJ1-4	-	TRBD1	TRBV28	TGTGCCAGCAGATTATTGAGGGGGCAAAATGAAAAACTGTTTTTT	CASRLLRGQNEKLFF
TRBJ2-1	-	-	TRBV18	TGTGCCAGCTCACCAATCCAGGAGGAGCAGTTCTTC	CASSPIQEEQFF
TRBJ1-6	few	TRBD1	TRBV3-1/TRBV3-2	TGTGCCAGCAGCCAAGAAATTACAGACAGGGAACCAGATTCACCCCTCCACTTT	CASSQEITDREPDSPLHF
TRBJ2-1	few	TRBD1	TRBV18	TGTGCCAGCTCACCACATGGACAGGAGACCTACAATGAGCAGTTCTTC	CASSPHGQETYNEQFF
TRBJ1-6	-	TRBD1	TRBV5-5	TGTGCCAGCAGCTCCCAGGGGGAGATTCTTAATTCACCCCTCCACTTT	CASSSQGEILNSPLHF
TRBJ1-2	-	TRBD1	TRBV28	TGTGCCAGCAATGCTGGTGCAACAGGGGCGTATGGCTACACCTTC	CASNAGATGAYGYTF
TRBJ1-4	-	-	TRBV7-2	TGTGCCAGCAGCCCAGGACACTCAACTAATGAAAAACTGTTTTTT	CASSPGHSTNEKLFF
TRBJ1-2	-	TRBD1	TRBV5-5	TGTGCCAGCAGCCGCCTCTTCCGGGACAGGATAGCTAACTATGGCTACACCTTC	CASSRLFRDRIANYGYTF
TRBJ1-1	once	-	TRBV5-4	TGTGCCAGCAGCTCTCCGTCCCGGGCGCGTACTGAAGCTTTCTTT	CASSSPSRARTEAFF
TRBJ1-6	-	TRBD1	TRBV3-1/TRBV3-2	TGTGCCAGCAGCCTAACAGGGGGCGAATCACCCCTCCACTTT	CASSLTGGESPLHF
TRBJ2-1	-	-	TRBV29-1	TGCAGCGTTGAAAGCTTAGGTAGCAGCTCCTACAATGAGCAGTTCTTC	CSVESLGSSSYNEQFF
TRBJ2-2	-	-	TRBV5-1	TGCGCCAGCAGCCCGTCGATTAGCACCGGGGAGCTGTTTTTT	CASSPSISTGELFF
TRBJ1-1	-	TRBD1	TRBV6-5	TGTGCCAGCAGGCCTACAGGGGATTCGACTGAAGCTTTCTTT	CASRPTGDSTEAFF
TRBJ2-1	few	-	TRBV28	TGTGCCAGCAGAGGGTCGGCAATCGACCGAGGCGAGCAGTTCTTC	CASRGSAIDRGEQFF
TRBJ1-1	-	-	TRBV28	TGTGCCAGCAGCCTTGAAGGCAGGGGTGTCACTGAAGCTTTCTTT	CASSLEGRGVTEAFF
TRBJ1-3	-	-	TRBV12-3/TRBV12-4	TGTGCGCAACTAGGTTTTGGAAACACCATATATTTT	CAQLGFGNTIYF
TRBJ1-4	few	-	TRBV2	TGTGCCAGCAGGTTCCAGACTAATGAAAAACTGTTTTTT	CASRFQTNEKLFF
TRBJ1-3	-	-	TRBV7-2	TGTGCCAGCAGCCCACAACAGATGGCTGGAAACACCATATATTTT	CASSPQQMAGNTIYF
TRBJ1-3	-	-	TRBV12-3/TRBV12-4	TGTGCCAGCAGTCCAACTGGAAACACCATATATTTT	CASSPTGNTIYF
TRBJ2-7	-	TRBD1	TRBV2	TGTGCCAGCAGCCCAGCGACAGGGGCCCTTGTCGGGGAGCAGTACTTC	CASSPATGALVGEQYF
TRBJ1-2	-	-	TRBV3-1/TRBV3-2	TGTGCCAGCAGCCAAGATCAGGGTCGCTATGGCTACACCTTC	CASSQDQGRYGYTF
TRBJ1-4	-	TRBD1	TRBV6-5	TGTGCCAGCAGTTACTCCAGGGGGGGCGATGAAAAACTGTTTTTT	CASSYSRGGDEKLFF
TRBJ1-2	-	-	TRBV18	TGTGCCAGCTCACCGGCAGACGGCTATGGCTACACCTTC	CASSPADGYGYTF
TRBJ1-2	-	TRBD1	TRBV23-1	TGCGCCAGCAGTCAATCAAAGACAGGGCCCGAAAACTATGGCTACACCTTC	CASSQSKTGPENYGYTF
TRBJ2-5	-	-	TRBV5-1	TGCGCCAGCAGTGACGCGGTCCAAGAGACCCAGTACTTC	CASSDAVQETQYF
TRBJ2-2	-	TRBD2	TRBV27	TGTGCCAGCAGTTTATTCGGACTAGCGGGAAACACCGGGGAGCTGTTTTTT	CASSLFGLAGNTGELFF